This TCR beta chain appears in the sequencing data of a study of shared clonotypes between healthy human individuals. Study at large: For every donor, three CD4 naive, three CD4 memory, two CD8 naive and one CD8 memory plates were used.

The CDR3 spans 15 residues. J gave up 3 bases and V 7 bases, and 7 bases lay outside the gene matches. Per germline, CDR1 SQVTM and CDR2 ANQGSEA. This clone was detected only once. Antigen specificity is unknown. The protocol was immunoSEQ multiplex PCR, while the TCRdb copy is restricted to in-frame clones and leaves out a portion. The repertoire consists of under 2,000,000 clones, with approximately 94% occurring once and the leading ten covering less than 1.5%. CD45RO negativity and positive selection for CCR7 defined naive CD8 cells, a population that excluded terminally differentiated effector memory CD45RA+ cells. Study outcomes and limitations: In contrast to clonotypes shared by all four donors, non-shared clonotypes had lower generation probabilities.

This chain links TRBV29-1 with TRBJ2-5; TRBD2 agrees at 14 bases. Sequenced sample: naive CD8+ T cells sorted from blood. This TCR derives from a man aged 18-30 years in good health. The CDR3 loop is CSADKGLAGEETQYF. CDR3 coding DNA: TGCAGCGCGGACAAGGGACTAGCGGGGGAAGAGACCCAGTACTTC.